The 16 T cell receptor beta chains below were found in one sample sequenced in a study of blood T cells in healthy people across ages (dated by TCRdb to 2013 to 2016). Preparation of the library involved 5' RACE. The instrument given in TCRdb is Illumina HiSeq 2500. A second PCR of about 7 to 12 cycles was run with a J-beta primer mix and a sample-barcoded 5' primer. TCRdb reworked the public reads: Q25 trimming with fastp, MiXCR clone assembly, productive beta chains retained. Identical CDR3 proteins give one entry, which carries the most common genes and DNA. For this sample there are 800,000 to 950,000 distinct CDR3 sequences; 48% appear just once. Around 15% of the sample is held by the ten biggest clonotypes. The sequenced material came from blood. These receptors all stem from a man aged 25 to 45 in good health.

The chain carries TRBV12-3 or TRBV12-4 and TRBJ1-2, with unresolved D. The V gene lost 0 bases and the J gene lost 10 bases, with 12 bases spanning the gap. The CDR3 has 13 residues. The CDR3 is CASSLARSSNYTF. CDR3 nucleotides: TGTGCCAGCAGTTTAGCGCGCTCGTCAAACTACACCTTC.

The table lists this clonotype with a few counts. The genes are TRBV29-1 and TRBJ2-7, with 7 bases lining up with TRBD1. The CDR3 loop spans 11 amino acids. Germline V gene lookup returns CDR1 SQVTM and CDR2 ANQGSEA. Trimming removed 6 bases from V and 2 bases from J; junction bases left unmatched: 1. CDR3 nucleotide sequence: TGCAGCGTAGGGACAGCCTACGAGCAGTACTTC. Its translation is CSVGTAYEQYF.

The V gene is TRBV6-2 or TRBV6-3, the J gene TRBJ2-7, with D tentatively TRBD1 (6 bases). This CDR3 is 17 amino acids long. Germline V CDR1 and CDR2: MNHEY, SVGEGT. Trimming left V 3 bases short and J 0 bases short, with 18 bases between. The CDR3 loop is CASSYWGLQLPSYEQYF. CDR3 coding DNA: TGTGCCAGCAGTTATTGGGGGCTACAGCTCCCCTCCTACGAGCAGTACTTC.

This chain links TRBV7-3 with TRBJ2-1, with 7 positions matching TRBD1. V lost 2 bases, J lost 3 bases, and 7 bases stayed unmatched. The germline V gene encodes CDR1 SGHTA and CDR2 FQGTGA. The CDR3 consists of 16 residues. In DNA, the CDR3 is TGTGCCAGCAGCTTATCCGGGACAGAGTACTACAATGAGCAGTTCTTC. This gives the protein CASSLSGTEYYNEQFF.

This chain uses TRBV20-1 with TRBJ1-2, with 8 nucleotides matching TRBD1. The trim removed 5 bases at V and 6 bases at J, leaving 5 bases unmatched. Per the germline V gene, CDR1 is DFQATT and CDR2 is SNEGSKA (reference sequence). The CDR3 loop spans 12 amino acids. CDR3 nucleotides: TGCAGTGCTGTCGGGACAGGAGATGGCTACACCTTC. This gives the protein CSAVGTGDGYTF.

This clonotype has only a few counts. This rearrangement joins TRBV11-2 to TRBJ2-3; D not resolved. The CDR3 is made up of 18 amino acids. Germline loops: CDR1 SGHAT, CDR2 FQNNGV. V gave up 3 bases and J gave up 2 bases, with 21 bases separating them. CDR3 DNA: TGTGCCAGCAGCTTTCCTAGGATGATCAGCGTTTACACAGATACGCAGTATTTT. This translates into CASSFPRMISVYTDTQYF. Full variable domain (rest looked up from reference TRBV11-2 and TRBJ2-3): EAGVAQSPRYKIIEKRQSVAFWCNPISGHATLYWYQQILGQGPKLLIQFQNNGVVDDSQLPKDRFSAERLKGVDSTLKIQPAKLEDSAVYLCASSFPRMISVYTDTQYFGPGTRLTVL.

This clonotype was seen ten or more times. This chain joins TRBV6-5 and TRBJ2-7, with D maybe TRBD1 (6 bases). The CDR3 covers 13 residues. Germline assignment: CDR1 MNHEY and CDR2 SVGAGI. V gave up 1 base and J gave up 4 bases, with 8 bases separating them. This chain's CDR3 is CASSYWQGYEQYF. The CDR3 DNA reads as TGTGCCAGCAGTTACTGGCAGGGGTACGAGCAGTACTTC.

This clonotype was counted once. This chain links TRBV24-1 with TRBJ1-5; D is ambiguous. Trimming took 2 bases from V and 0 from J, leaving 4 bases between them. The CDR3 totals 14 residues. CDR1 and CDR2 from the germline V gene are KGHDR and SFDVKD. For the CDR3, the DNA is TGTGCCACCAGTGATTGGGATAGCAATCAGCCCCAGCATTTT. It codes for CATSDWDSNQPQHF.

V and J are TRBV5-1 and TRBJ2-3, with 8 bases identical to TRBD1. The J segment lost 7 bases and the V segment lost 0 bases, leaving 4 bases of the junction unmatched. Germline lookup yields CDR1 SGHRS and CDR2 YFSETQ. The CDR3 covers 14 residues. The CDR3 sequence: CASSLGQGMHTQYF. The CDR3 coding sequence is TGCGCCAGCAGCTTGGGACAGGGGATGCATACGCAGTATTTT.

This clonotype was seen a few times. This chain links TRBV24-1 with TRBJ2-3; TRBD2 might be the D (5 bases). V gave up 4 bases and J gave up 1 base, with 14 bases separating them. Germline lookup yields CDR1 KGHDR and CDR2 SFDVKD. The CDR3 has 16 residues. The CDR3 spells CATSEAVGAGTDTQYF. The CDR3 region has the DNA TGTGCCACCAGTGAGGCTGTAGGAGCGGGCACAGATACGCAGTATTTT.

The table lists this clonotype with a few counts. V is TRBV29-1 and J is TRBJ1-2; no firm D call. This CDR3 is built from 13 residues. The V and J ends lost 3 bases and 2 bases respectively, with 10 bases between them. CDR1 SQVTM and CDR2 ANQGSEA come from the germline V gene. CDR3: CSVEVSGNYGYTF. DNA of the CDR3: TGCAGCGTTGAGGTTAGCGGGAACTATGGCTACACCTTC.

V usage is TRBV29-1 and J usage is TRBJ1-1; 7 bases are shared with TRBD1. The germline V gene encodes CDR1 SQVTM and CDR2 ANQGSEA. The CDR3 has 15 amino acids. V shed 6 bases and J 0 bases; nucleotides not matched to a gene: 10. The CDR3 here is CSVARDSALNTEAFF. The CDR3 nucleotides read TGCAGCGTCGCCCGGGACAGCGCTCTGAACACTGAAGCTTTCTTT.

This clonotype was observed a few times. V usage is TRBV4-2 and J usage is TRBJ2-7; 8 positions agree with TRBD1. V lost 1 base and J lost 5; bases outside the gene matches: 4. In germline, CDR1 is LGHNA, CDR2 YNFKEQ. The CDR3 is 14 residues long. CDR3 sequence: CASSQGSGGNEQYF. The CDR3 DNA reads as TGTGCCAGCAGCCAAGGGTCAGGGGGCAACGAGCAGTACTTC.

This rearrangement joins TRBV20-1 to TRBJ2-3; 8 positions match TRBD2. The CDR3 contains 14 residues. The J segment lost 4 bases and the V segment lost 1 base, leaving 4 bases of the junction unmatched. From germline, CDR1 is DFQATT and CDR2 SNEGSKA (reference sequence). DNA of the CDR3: TGCAGTGCTAGAGGGCGGGGGGCTCCAGATACGCAGTATTTT. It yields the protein CSARGRGAPDTQYF.

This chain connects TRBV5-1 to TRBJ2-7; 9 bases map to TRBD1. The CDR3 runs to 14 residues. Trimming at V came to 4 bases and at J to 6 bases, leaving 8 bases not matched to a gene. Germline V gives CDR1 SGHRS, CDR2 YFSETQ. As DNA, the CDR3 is TGCGCCAGCAGCAGGACAGGGGAGGTTCGCGAGCAGTACTTC. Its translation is CASSRTGEVREQYF.

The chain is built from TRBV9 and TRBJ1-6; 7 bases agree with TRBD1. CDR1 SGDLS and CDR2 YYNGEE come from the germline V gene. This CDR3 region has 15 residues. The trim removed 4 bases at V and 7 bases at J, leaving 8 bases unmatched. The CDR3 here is CASSPRGELNSPLHF. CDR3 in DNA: TGTGCCAGCAGCCCCAGGGGGGAGCTCAATTCACCCCTCCACTTT.